The source of this TCR beta chain is a study of blood T cell repertoires in COVID-19. Overall study: Researchers got acute and convalescent COVID-19 samples from the United States, Italy and Spain. Sources were T cells, B-cell-depleted T cells, or PBMCs; the material itself was cDNA or gDNA.

The V end lost 5 bases, the J end lost 2 bases, and 12 bases lay between the germline ends. From germline, CDR1 is MDHEN and CDR2 SYDVKM. This CDR3 has 14 amino acids. Per the authors' pipeline: Nucleated cell counts were estimated from reference gene primer amplification. Sequencing was performed with immunoSEQ multiplex PCR; in TCRdb, only in-frame clones are kept and a portion is missing. V and J calls and clone size are those listed in that table; D and trimming were worked out from the DNA. The data hold tens of thousands of clones, with roughly 78% observed a single time. Sequencing was performed on peripheral blood. The chain is built from TRBV28 and TRBJ1-2, with a possible D match to TRBD1 (6 bases). The receptor comes from a woman at least 80 years old with active or convalescent COVID-19. The chain's CDR3 is CASSIDRKNYGYTF. CDR3 bases: TGTGCCAGCAGTATAGACAGGAAAAACTATGGCTACACCTTC.